These 24 T cell receptor beta chains were sequenced from one sample in a study of cytomegalovirus exposure and HLA in healthy donors. PCR amplification relied on 60 Vbeta primers (plus 13 Jbeta primers). Profiled with immunoSEQ multiplex PCR; TCRdb holds only in-frame clones, not every one. The sample gives around 170,000 clones, 75% to 90% of which show up once; around 1.4% is in the top ten. The sample taken for sequencing was PBMCs. These receptors originate from a girl between 5 and 17 years old in good health and CMV-seropositive.

The chain joins TRBV4-1 to TRBJ2-1; unclear D gene. The length of the CDR3 is 14 residues. V lost 0 bases and J lost 3, with 6 bases in between. CDR1 and CDR2 (germline): MGHRA, YSYEKL. The CDR3 sequence: CASSQDRSYNEQFF. The CDR3 DNA follows: TGCGCCAGCAGCCAAGATCGGAGCTACAATGAGCAGTTCTTC.

This sequence joins TRBV5-4 and TRBJ1-2; TRBD1 aligns across 8 bases. The CDR3 has 14 residues. V shed 5 bases and J 6 bases; nucleotides not matched to a gene: 9. Per the germline V gene, CDR1 is SGHNT and CDR2 is YYREEE (reference sequence). The CDR3 loop reads CASRPVTGVDGYTF. CDR3 nucleotides: TGTGCCAGCAGACCCGTGACAGGGGTAGATGGCTACACCTTC.

The V gene is TRBV6-5, the J gene TRBJ2-1, with a possible D match to TRBD2 (6 bases). Germline V gene data show CDR1 as MNHEY and CDR2 as SVGAGI. The CDR3 spans 15 residues. Trimming stripped 3 bases from V and 4 bases from J, with 13 bases between. CDR3 sequence reads: CASSYPSGLYNEQFF. The CDR3 DNA reads TGTGCCAGCAGTTATCCCAGCGGGCTTTACAATGAGCAGTTCTTC.

J is TRBJ1-2 and V is TRBV6-1; the match to TRBD1 covers 7 bases. CDR1 is MNHNS, CDR2 SASEGT, per germline. After removal of 6 bases from V and 7 bases from J, the junction contained 8 bases not matched to a gene. CDR3 length: 13 residues. In DNA form, the CDR3 reads TGTGCCAGCAGAACCGGGACAGAGGGTGGCTACACCTTC. This encodes CASRTGTEGGYTF.

The chain combines TRBV30 with TRBJ2-3, with 7 bases aligning to TRBD2. J lost 6 bases, V lost 2 bases, and 11 bases had no gene match. The V gene's germline CDR1 is GTSNPN and CDR2 SVGIG (reference sequence). This CDR3 has 15 residues. In DNA, the CDR3 is TGTGCCTGGAGTCCCGGGACTACGTCGGGGGATACGCAGTATTTT. It yields the protein CAWSPGTTSGDTQYF.

The rearrangement uses TRBV7-9 and TRBJ2-2, with 11 positions matching TRBD1. From germline, CDR1 is SEHNR and CDR2 FQNEAQ (reference sequence). Losses at the gene ends were 5 bases for V and 5 bases for J; bases not matched to a gene: 1. There are 14 residues in the CDR3. The DNA of the CDR3 is TGTGCCAGCAGCGGGACAGGGGGTACCGGGGAGCTGTTTTTT. It codes for CASSGTGGTGELFF.

V usage is TRBV30 and J usage is TRBJ2-1; 8 bases agree with TRBD2. Germline V lookup: CDR1 GTSNPN, CDR2 SVGIG (reference sequence). Trimming cost V 1 base and J 7 bases; bases outside gene matches: 6. CDR3 size: 14 residues. The CDR3 nucleotides read TGTGCCTGGAGTGAGACTAGCGCATTTAATGAGCAGTTCTTC. Protein product: CAWSETSAFNEQFF.

This chain links TRBV7-2 with TRBJ2-3; 9 nucleotides match TRBD2. The V and J ends lost 1 base and 5 bases, in that order; junction bases with no gene match: 4. Germline CDR1 and CDR2: SGHTA and FQGNSA. The CDR3 spans 15 residues. Written as DNA, the CDR3 is TGTGCCAGCAGCTTAGTAGCGGGAGATTTAGATACGCAGTATTTT. Amino acids: CASSLVAGDLDTQYF.

The V call is TRBV2, the J call TRBJ1-1, with 11 bases fitting TRBD1. With V trimmed by 5 bases and J by 8 bases, 7 bases remained unmatched. Germline V CDR1 and CDR2: SNHLY, FYNNEI. The CDR3 is made up of 14 amino acids. As DNA, the CDR3 is TGTGCCAGCAGTTCCCGGACAGGGGGCGTAGAAGCTTTCTTT. Its protein product is CASSSRTGGVEAFF.

The chain employs TRBV7-9 and TRBJ1-1; no reliable D call. The CDR3 is 13 amino acids. Trimming took off 5 bases at V and 7 bases at J, with 14 bases between the two ends. Germline V gene data show CDR1 as SEHNR and CDR2 as FQNEAQ (reference sequence). CDR3 nucleotide sequence: TGTGCCAGCAGCCCGAGAGGGCAGCTTGAAGCTTTCTTT. It codes for CASSPRGQLEAFF.

In this sample, this clone turned up a few times. The chain uses TRBV23-1 and TRBJ2-1; a possible D gene is TRBD1 (6 bases). TRBV23-1 falls under the ORF class, with uncertain function. Trimming left V 6 bases short and J 4 bases short, with 16 bases between. The CDR3 runs 15 residues. The CDR3 nucleotides read TGCGCCAGCAGCCCAGCTACAGGGTTGTACAATGAGCAGTTCTTC. Protein product: CASSPATGLYNEQFF.

The chain uses TRBV5-1 and TRBJ2-4; 7 bases are shared with TRBD2. CDR1 is SGHRS, CDR2 YFSETQ, per germline. With 0 bases clipped from V and 8 bases from J, the junction kept 5 bases outside the gene matches. This CDR3 has 14 amino acids. CDR3 residues: CASSLGGREDIQYF. DNA for the CDR3: TGCGCCAGCAGCTTGGGGGGGAGGGAAGACATTCAGTACTTC. The full variable domain, with the rest looked up from reference TRBV5-1 and TRBJ2-4, is KAGVTQTPRYLIKTRGQQVTLSCSPISGHRSVSWYQQTPGQGLQFLFEYFSETQRNKGNFPGRFSGRQFSNSRSEMNVSTLELGDSALYLCASSLGGREDIQYFGAGTRLSVL.

This sequence joins TRBV27 and TRBJ2-7, with a tentative D call TRBD2 (6 bases). Germline CDR1 and CDR2: MNHEY and SMNVEV (reference sequence). The CDR3 contains 18 residues. Trimming took 3 bases from V and 2 from J, leaving 23 bases between them. CDR3 in DNA: TGTGCCAGCAGTTTTAGTTTAGGTCAGGAGGGCAACGCCTACGAGCAGTACTTC. This codes for CASSFSLGQEGNAYEQYF.

The V call is TRBV19, the J call TRBJ1-1; D is unclear. Germline CDR1 is LNHDA and CDR2 is SQIVND (reference sequence). Deletions cut 3 bases from V and 6 bases from J, with 14 bases between. The length of the CDR3 is 14 residues. Here the CDR3 reads CASSMRRDGAEAFF. The CDR3 DNA is TGTGCCAGTAGTATGAGGAGGGATGGCGCTGAAGCTTTCTTT.

The chain joins TRBV5-1 to TRBJ2-1, with 7 nucleotides matching TRBD1. V shed 1 base and J 6 bases; nucleotides not matched to a gene: 10. The CDR3 has 16 residues. Germline V gene lookup returns CDR1 SGHRS and CDR2 YFSETQ. The CDR3 coding sequence is TGCGCCAGCAGCTTGTCTGGGAGAGGGGGCCCCAATGAGCAGTTCTTC. Amino acid sequence: CASSLSGRGGPNEQFF.

This sequence joins TRBV19 and TRBJ2-1; D unresolved. Per germline, CDR1 LNHDA and CDR2 SQIVND (reference sequence). The CDR3 totals 15 residues. With 9 bases removed from V and 0 bases from J, the gap between germline ends came to 15 bases. The chain's CDR3 is CASKGEASSYNEQFF. CDR3 coding DNA: TGTGCCAGCAAAGGAGAGGCAAGCTCCTACAATGAGCAGTTCTTC.

V usage is TRBV4-3 and J usage is TRBJ2-3, with 7 bases matching TRBD1. This CDR3 comprises 15 residues. The V gene end was trimmed by 0 bases and the J gene end by 3 bases; junction bases not matched to a gene: 3. From germline, CDR1 is LGHNA and CDR2 YSLEER. The CDR3 region is CASSQDLRGTDTQYF. DNA for the CDR3: TGCGCCAGCAGCCAAGATCTCAGGGGGACAGATACGCAGTATTTT.

The rearrangement joins TRBV28 to TRBJ2-2, with D maybe TRBD1 (6 bases). The germline V gene has CDR1 MDHEN and CDR2 SYDVKM. This CDR3 spans 14 amino acids. Trimming cost V 6 bases and J 4 bases, with 12 bases left between them. This CDR3 is CASSEGTPTGELFF. DNA of the CDR3: TGTGCCAGCAGCGAGGGGACACCCACCGGGGAGCTGTTTTTT.

This clone was counted a single time. The J gene is TRBJ1-1, the V gene TRBV7-9; no clear D. The CDR3 covers 13 residues. Germline CDR1 and CDR2: SEHNR and FQNEAQ (reference sequence). The ends were cut back, 4 bases at V and 4 bases at J, with 10 bases in the middle. CDR3 in amino acids: CASSWGDGTEAFF. The CDR3 DNA sequence: TGTGCCAGCAGCTGGGGAGATGGCACTGAAGCTTTCTTT.

In the case of this clone: Other DNA sequences within the sample encode an identical CDR3. The chain is built from TRBV10-1 and TRBJ2-7; a weak D match, TRBD2 (6 bases). Trimming took 3 bases from V and 2 from J, leaving 20 bases between them. The CDR3 consists of 17 residues. Germline CDR1 and CDR2: WNHNN and SYGVQD (reference sequence). The CDR3 region has the DNA TGCGCCAGCAGTGATATGGAGGGAGGTCCTCCCCCCTACGAGCAGTACTTC. It specifies CASSDMEGGPPPYEQYF.

The V gene is TRBV27, the J gene TRBJ2-1; possible D gene TRBD2, 8 bases. The V and J ends lost 5 bases and 5 bases respectively, with 25 bases between them. Germline V gene data show CDR1 as MNHEY and CDR2 as SMNVEV (reference sequence). This CDR3 contains 18 residues. CDR3 coding DNA: TGTGCCAGCAGTAAACGGACAGGAGCGGGAGAGGACCACAATGAGCAGTTCTTC. This encodes CASSKRTGAGEDHNEQFF.

The gene calls are TRBV2 and TRBJ2-1; the match to TRBD2 covers 10 bases. The CDR3 runs to 15 residues. Germline V gives CDR1 SNHLY, CDR2 FYNNEI. After removal of 3 bases from V and 8 bases from J, the junction contained 7 bases not matched to a gene. The CDR3 protein is CASSEIAGGLDEQFF. In nucleotides, the CDR3 is TGTGCCAGCAGTGAGATAGCGGGGGGCCTCGATGAGCAGTTCTTC.

The V call is TRBV19, the J call TRBJ1-1, with D unclear. Trimming pared 5 bases from V and 0 bases from J, leaving 10 bases between. The CDR3 has 14 amino acids. The germline V gene has CDR1 LNHDA and CDR2 SQIVND (reference sequence). The CDR3 bases are TGTGCCAGTAGTGGACGGACTATGAACACTGAAGCTTTCTTT. Amino acids: CASSGRTMNTEAFF.

Comments on this clone: A junction end diverges from the germline sequence, so it may reflect a read error. The CDR3 loop is CASSLAGGHGGGLFF. The CDR3 DNA sequence: TGTGCCAGCAGCTTAGCGGGAGGCCACGGAGGGGGGCTGTTTTTT. V is TRBV11-2 and J is TRBJ2-2, with a tentative D call TRBD2 (7 bases). The CDR3 totals 15 residues. Looked up from germline, CDR1 is SGHAT and CDR2 is FQNNGV.